This entry is about one TCR beta chain. The sample holds other DNA sequences that translate to the same CDR3. This entry is derived from a study of CD8+ T cells in alopecia areata. RNA extraction and reverse transcription yielded cDNA as sequencing template. Libraries were prepared by immunoSEQ multiplex PCR; TCRdb keeps only in-frame clonotypes and omits some of them. The sample includes 180,000 or so clones, roughly 46% of them seen just once. Treatment denoted: oral pan-JAK inhibitor, 5-10 mg twice daily. CDR1 is SGHDT and CDR2 is YYEEEE in the germline V gene. Trimming cost V 2 bases and J 2 bases, with 1 base left between them. This CDR3 contains 11 residues.

The V and J genes are TRBV5-6 and TRBJ1-1; no reliable D call. The sequence was collected from a human donor with alopecia areata. This sample comprised CD8+ T cells sorted from blood, obtained at week 52, from a patient treated with tofacitinib. The CDR3 nucleotides read TGTGCCAGCAGCTTAAACACTGAAGCTTTCTTT. Translated, it gives CASSLNTEAFF.